Below, one TCR beta chain is given with its context. CDR3 length: 11 residues. Germline assignment: CDR1 DFQATT and CDR2 SNEGSKA (reference sequence). The germline V and J ends were trimmed by 2 bases and 7 bases, with 5 bases remaining between them. The data were taken from a study of blood T cell repertoires in COVID-19. As for the study in general: The samples span acute and convalescent COVID-19 from the United States, Italy and Spain. T cells, B-cell-depleted T cells, or PBMCs provided the cDNA or gDNA that served as material.

In the original workflow: By means of reference gene primer amplification, nucleated cell counts were estimated. Clones were sequenced by immunoSEQ multiplex PCR, and TCRdb holds only the in-frame ones, with some missing. V, J and clone size were drawn from that table, and D and trimming were deduced from the DNA. The sample has over 350,000 clones, 75% to 90% seen once. V and J are TRBV20-1 and TRBJ2-2, with unresolved D. Sequencing was done on a sample of peripheral blood. This clonotype was obtained from a woman aged 30 to 39 with active or convalescent COVID-19. The DNA of the CDR3 is TGCAGTGCTAGACGCAGCGGGGAGCTGTTTTTT. Its translation: CSARRSGELFF.